One sample yielded the 21 T cell receptor beta chains listed below, sequenced in a study of blood T cell repertoires in COVID-19. TCRdb keeps only in-frame clones here, not all; method: immunoSEQ multiplex PCR. The sample records about 200,000 clones, around nine tenths being singletons. Sequences were obtained from peripheral blood. These receptors were collected from a man in his sixties who had recovered from COVID-19.

V gene TRBV28 combines with J gene TRBJ2-1, with a weak D call TRBD2 (6 bases). CDR1 and CDR2 from the germline V gene are MDHEN and SYDVKM. This CDR3 has 12 residues. Deletions cut 6 bases from V and 13 bases from J, with 16 bases between. CDR3 nucleotide sequence: TGTGCCAGCAGCTCTGGGACTCTCCAACAGTTCTTC. As protein: CASSSGTLQQFF.

The chain joins TRBV27 to TRBJ2-7; a weak D match, TRBD2 (5 bases). The CDR3 runs to 13 residues. CDR1 MNHEY and CDR2 SMNVEV come from the germline V gene (reference sequence). The V gene lost 6 bases and the J gene lost 4 bases, with 13 bases spanning the gap. CDR3 in amino acids: CASSKRVGYEQYF. The CDR3 bases are TGTGCCAGCAGCAAGAGGGTGGGTTACGAGCAGTACTTC.

The V call is TRBV6-5, the J call TRBJ1-4, with D perhaps matching TRBD1 (6 bases). Germline V gene data show CDR1 as MNHEY and CDR2 as SVGAGI. The CDR3 contains 13 residues. Trimming shortened V by 4 bases and J by 8 bases, and 11 bases separated the two germline ends. CDR3 sequence (DNA): TGTGCCAGCAGTTCGGGGGGCTGGGAAAAACTGTTTTTT. This codes for CASSSGGWEKLFF.

The chain links TRBV7-2 to TRBJ1-1; no reliable D call. Between the trimmed V and J ends, which lost 8 bases and 0 bases, there was a span of 13 bases. Germline CDR1 reads SGHTA; CDR2 reads FQGNSA. The CDR3 length is 14 residues. CDR3 nucleotide sequence: TGTGCCAGCCTCGAGGGAGGAATGAACACTGAAGCTTTCTTT. Translation: CASLEGGMNTEAFF.

The CDR3 nucleotides are TGTGCCAGCAGCTTGATCAGTAATGAGCAGTTCTTC. Translation: CASSLISNEQFF. V usage is TRBV5-4 and J usage is TRBJ2-1; no firm D call. The CDR3 loop spans 12 amino acids. Germline V gene sequence: CDR1 SGHNT, CDR2 YYREEE (reference sequence). Trimming cost V 1 base and J 7 bases, with 6 bases left between them.

V and J are TRBV7-6 and TRBJ1-2, with D hard to call. Germline CDR1 reads SGHVS; CDR2 reads FNYEAQ. Trimming removed 5 bases at V and 0 bases at J, with 13 bases between. This CDR3 has 15 amino acids. CDR3 bases: TGTGCCAGCAGCGGGTACAGAAGCTCTAACTATGGCTACACCTTC. Translation: CASSGYRSSNYGYTF.

This rearrangement joins TRBV19 to TRBJ2-7, with a tentative D call TRBD1 (6 bases). Germline V gene data show CDR1 as LNHDA and CDR2 as SQIVND (reference sequence). This CDR3 comprises 14 residues. The germline V and J ends were trimmed by 2 bases and 2 bases, with 10 bases remaining between them. CDR3 loop: CASSIFSGAYEQYF. CDR3 DNA sequence: TGTGCCAGTAGTATATTTTCAGGGGCCTACGAGCAGTACTTC.

This chain uses TRBV19 with TRBJ1-5; a possible D gene is TRBD1 (6 bases). This CDR3 has 15 amino acids. Trimming removed 1 base at V and 0 bases at J, with 7 bases between. Germline V gene lookup returns CDR1 LNHDA and CDR2 SQIVND (reference sequence). CDR3 nucleotides: TGTGCCAGTAGTATAGGGGACACTAGCAATCAGCCCCAGCATTTT. Translation gives CASSIGDTSNQPQHF.

This clone has only a few counts. The V call is TRBV6-4, the J call TRBJ1-5; the D gene is possibly TRBD1 (6 bases). The germline CDR1 and CDR2 sequences are MRHNA and SNTAGT. This CDR3 contains 15 residues. Trimming removed 8 bases at V and 1 base at J, with 15 bases between. CDR3: CASPTGPSSNQPQHF. DNA of the CDR3: TGTGCCAGCCCCACAGGGCCCTCGAGCAATCAGCCCCAGCATTTT.

This clone was seen a few times. The rearrangement joins TRBV9 to TRBJ2-1; no firm D call. V shed 7 bases and J shed 2 bases, with 19 bases lying between them. This CDR3 comprises 16 residues. Looked up from germline, CDR1 is SGDLS and CDR2 is YYNGEE. CDR3 coding DNA: TGTGCCAGCGGCCCCCTAATAGAGGCAGCCTACAATGAGCAGTTCTTC. It encodes CASGPLIEAAYNEQFF.

The rearrangement uses TRBV23-1 and TRBJ1-4; 7 positions match TRBD1. TRBV23-1 is reported as an ORF; its role is uncertain. The junction had 6 bases not matched to a gene; V was cut back by 2 bases and J by 0 bases. This CDR3 is built from 17 residues. CDR3 sequence: CASSQPGQAPTNEKLFF. The DNA for the CDR3 is TGCGCCAGCAGTCAACCCGGACAGGCGCCAACTAATGAAAAACTGTTTTTT.

The chain combines TRBV5-4 with TRBJ2-2, with a possible D match to TRBD2 (5 bases). The CDR3 runs to 14 residues. The V end was cut by 4 bases, the J end by 0 bases, with 7 bases between. Looked up from germline, CDR1 is SGHNT and CDR2 is YYREEE (reference sequence). The CDR3 DNA follows: TGTGCCAGCAGCACCGGGGCGAACACCGGGGAGCTGTTTTTT. Its protein is CASSTGANTGELFF.

J is TRBJ2-7 and V is TRBV27, with 10 bases identical to TRBD1. This CDR3 region has 15 residues. V shed 6 bases and J 1 base; nucleotides not matched to a gene: 6. The germline V gene has CDR1 MNHEY and CDR2 SMNVEV (reference sequence). As DNA, the CDR3 is TGTGCCAGCAGACCGACAGGGGGCTTTTCCTACGAGCAGTACTTC. Amino acids: CASRPTGGFSYEQYF.

The chain uses TRBV9 and TRBJ2-2; a possible D gene is TRBD2 (5 bases). This CDR3 has 13 residues. Trimming left V 0 bases short and J 8 bases short, with 8 bases between. The germline V gene has CDR1 SGDLS and CDR2 YYNGEE. The CDR3: CASSVDRGGELFF. The CDR3 bases are TGTGCCAGCAGCGTAGATCGGGGAGGGGAGCTGTTTTTT.

This clone was detected only a few times. The chain links TRBV2 to TRBJ2-1, with D possibly matching TRBD2 (6 bases). Germline-derived CDR1 and CDR2 are SNHLY and FYNNEI. This CDR3 has 15 residues. Trimming removed 4 bases from V and 4 bases from J, with 14 bases in between. The CDR3 bases are TGTGCCAGCAGTGTCCCAATTGGAGGGTACAATGAGCAGTTCTTC. Residues: CASSVPIGGYNEQFF.

The chain recombines TRBV18 with TRBJ1-6; 7 bases are a match to TRBD1. The junction had 16 bases not matched to a gene; V was cut back by 5 bases and J by 9 bases. Germline V gene lookup returns CDR1 KGHSH and CDR2 LQKENI. The CDR3 totals 17 residues. This CDR3 reads CASSSNPTGTVRSPLHF. CDR3 DNA: TGTGCCAGCTCATCAAACCCCACCGGGACAGTACGTTCACCCCTCCACTTT.

The V and J genes are TRBV2 and TRBJ1-5; no firm D call. Trimming pared 7 bases from V and 4 bases from J, leaving 14 bases between. The CDR3 has 14 residues. From germline, CDR1 is SNHLY and CDR2 FYNNEI. The CDR3, as DNA: TGTGCCAGCAAGGTCCAACCCGGGAATCAGCCCCAGCATTTT. Protein product: CASKVQPGNQPQHF.

The genes are TRBV27 and TRBJ1-6; D gene unclear. V was pared by 4 bases and J by 0 bases, with 10 bases between. This CDR3 is built from 16 residues. Germline V lookup: CDR1 MNHEY, CDR2 SMNVEV (reference sequence). As DNA, the CDR3 is TGTGCCAGCAGTTCCCAGAAAAGCTCCTATAATTCACCCCTCCACTTT. Protein product: CASSSQKSSYNSPLHF.

The genes are TRBV19 and TRBJ2-7; 12 nucleotides agree with TRBD2. In germline, CDR1 is LNHDA, CDR2 SQIVND (reference sequence). The CDR3 is 15 residues long. Trimming removed 2 bases from V and 7 bases from J; junction bases left unmatched: 6. CDR3 in amino acids: CASSISSGGAKEQYF. CDR3 nucleotides: TGTGCCAGTAGTATATCTAGCGGGGGGGCGAAAGAGCAGTACTTC.

The gene calls are TRBV6-2 or TRBV6-3 and TRBJ1-2, with D hard to call. The CDR3 consists of 12 residues. With 6 bases removed from V and 6 bases from J, the gap between germline ends came to 11 bases. Germline-derived CDR1 and CDR2 are MNHEY and SVGEGT. CDR3 protein: CASSYTADGYTF. CDR3 DNA sequence: TGTGCCAGCAGCTATACTGCCGATGGCTACACCTTC.

This clone came up a few times. The rearrangement links TRBV28 to TRBJ1-5, with no clear D. CDR3 length: 13 amino acids. Germline CDR1 reads MDHEN; CDR2 reads SYDVKM. V was cut by 6 bases and J by 2 bases, with 8 bases left in between. CDR3 sequence: CASRAGGNQPQHF. As DNA, the CDR3 is TGTGCCAGCAGAGCCGGGGGCAATCAGCCCCAGCATTTT.